This T cell receptor beta chain is drawn from a study of lung T cells in sarcoidosis with Löfgren's syndrome. General study findings and limits: Shared TRAV12-1 and TRBV2 CDR3 motifs were reported across several patients.

This clonotype has a count of ten or more. Its matching antigen is unknown. Germline V gene sequence: CDR1 SGHTA, CDR2 FQGNSA. The CDR3 covers 14 residues. With 8 bases clipped from V and 7 bases from J, the junction kept 12 bases outside the gene matches. TCRdb processed the reads anew with MiXCR; each CDR3 protein has one entry. In the table there are tens of thousands of distinct CDR3 sequences, around 21% of which are singletons. Source material: CD4+ T cells from PBMCs. The chain links TRBV7-2 to TRBJ2-7; 9 positions agree with TRBD2. The sequence was obtained from a human donor with sarcoidosis (Löfgren's syndrome or another form), or a control subject (not recorded which). Here the CDR3 DNA reads TGTGCCAGCTCACCGATGGGACTAGCTCATGAGCAGTACTTC. Its protein product is CASSPMGLAHEQYF.